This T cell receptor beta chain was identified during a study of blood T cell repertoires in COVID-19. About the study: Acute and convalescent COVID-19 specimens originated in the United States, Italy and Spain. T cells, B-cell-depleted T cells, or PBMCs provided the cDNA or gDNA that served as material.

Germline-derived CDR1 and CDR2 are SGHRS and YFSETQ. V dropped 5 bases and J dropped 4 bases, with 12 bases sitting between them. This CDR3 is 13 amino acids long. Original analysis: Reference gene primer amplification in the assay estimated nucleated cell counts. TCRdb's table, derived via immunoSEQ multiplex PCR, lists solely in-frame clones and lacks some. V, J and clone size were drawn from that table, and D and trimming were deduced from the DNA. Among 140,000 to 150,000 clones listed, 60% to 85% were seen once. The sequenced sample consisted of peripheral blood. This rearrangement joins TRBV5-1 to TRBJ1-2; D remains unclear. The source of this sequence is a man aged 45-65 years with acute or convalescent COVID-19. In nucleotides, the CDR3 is TGCGCCAGCAGTGAAGCGGGAACCTATGGCTACACCTTC. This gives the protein CASSEAGTYGYTF. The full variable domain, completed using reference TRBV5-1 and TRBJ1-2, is KAGVTQTPRYLIKTRGQQVTLSCSPISGHRSVSWYQQTPGQGLQFLFEYFSETQRNKGNFPGRFSGRQFSNSRSEMNVSTLELGDSALYLCASSEAGTYGYTFGSGTRLTVV.